The 10 T cell receptor beta chains listed next were all sequenced from one sample in a study of T cells in Graves' hyperthyroidism and ophthalmopathy. Amplified regions were TCR beta CDR3 sequences from RNA transcripts. First-round RT-PCR targeting the TCR CDR3 was performed with the HTBI primer set. TCRdb reprocessed the multiplex PCR reads via MiXCR and lists one record per CDR3 protein. The sample yields about 710,000 distinct CDR3 sequences, over 15% seen once. Sequencing input: blood. These receptors all come from a man aged 18 to 29 with Graves' hyperthyroidism.

There are many counts of this clonotype. V and J are TRBV7-2 and TRBJ2-7; 7 bases match TRBD2. The CDR3 spans 15 residues. After removal of 0 bases from V and 3 bases from J, the junction contained 5 bases not matched to a gene. Looked up from germline, CDR1 is SGHTA and CDR2 is FQGNSA. In DNA form, the CDR3 reads TGTGCCAGCAGCTTAGCGCTAGCGGAATTCTACGAGCAGTACTTC. Its protein is CASSLALAEFYEQYF.

Many counts were recorded for this clonotype. The chain links TRBV12-3 or TRBV12-4 to TRBJ2-7; 7 bases agree with TRBD2. With 5 bases clipped from V and 9 bases from J, the junction kept 10 bases outside the gene matches. The length of the CDR3 is 13 residues. CDR3 sequence (DNA): TGTGCCAGCAGTCAGTCGGGGGGACTGGCGCAGTACTTC. Translation: CASSQSGGLAQYF.

The table lists this clonotype with many counts. The rearrangement links TRBV7-8 to TRBJ2-5; D is unclear. Trimming pared 5 bases from V and 5 bases from J, leaving 15 bases between. Germline CDR1 and CDR2: SGHVS and FQNEAQ. The CDR3 consists of 14 residues. CDR3 in DNA: TGTGCCAGCAGCCTATCATATCGTTGGGAGACCCAGTACTTC. It codes for CASSLSYRWETQYF.

V usage is TRBV11-2 and J usage is TRBJ1-6; 7 bases fit TRBD1. The CDR3 covers 18 residues. Trimming took 2 bases from V and 0 from J; bases not matched to a gene: 7. Germline CDR1 reads SGHAT; CDR2 reads FQNNGV. This chain's CDR3 is CASSLKGAESSYNSPLHF. CDR3 DNA sequence: TGTGCCAGCAGCTTAAAGGGGGCGGAGAGCTCCTATAATTCACCCCTCCACTTT. The whole variable domain, filled in from reference TRBV11-2 and TRBJ1-6, reads EAGVAQSPRYKIIEKRQSVAFWCNPISGHATLYWYQQILGQGPKLLIQFQNNGVVDDSQLPKDRFSAERLKGVDSTLKIQPAKLEDSAVYLCASSLKGAESSYNSPLHFGNGTRLTVT.

This clonotype was seen repeatedly, ten times or more. The V gene is TRBV6-1, the J gene TRBJ1-5; possibly TRBD1 for D (6 bases). Trimming shortened V by 4 bases and J by 2 bases, and 15 bases separated the two germline ends. Germline CDR1 and CDR2: MNHNS and SASEGT. CDR3 size: 16 residues. In DNA, the CDR3 is TGTGCCAGCAGTGTATACAGGGACGGGGGCAATCAGCCCCAGCATTTT. Translation gives CASSVYRDGGNQPQHF.

The V and J genes are TRBV24-1 and TRBJ2-6, with D unclear. The CDR3 spans 15 residues. Germline V lookup: CDR1 KGHDR, CDR2 SFDVKD. Trimming stripped 4 bases from V and 2 bases from J, with 8 bases between. CDR3 sequence: CATSESGAGANVLTF. Written as DNA, the CDR3 is TGTGCCACCAGTGAATCAGGAGCTGGGGCCAACGTCCTGACTTTC.

This clonotype has at least ten counts. The chain recombines TRBV13 with TRBJ2-7; 8 nucleotides agree with TRBD2. Germline V gene lookup returns CDR1 PRHDT and CDR2 FYEKMQ (reference sequence). After removal of 4 bases from V and 5 bases from J, the junction contained 7 bases not matched to a gene. The CDR3 contains 14 residues. The DNA for the CDR3 is TGTGCCAGCAGCTCCGAGCGGGAGTTGGACGAGCAGTACTTC. It specifies CASSSERELDEQYF.

This clonotype was recorded a few times. The chain combines TRBV7-9 with TRBJ2-1; D remains ambiguous. CDR3 size: 14 residues. The germline V gene encodes CDR1 SEHNR and CDR2 FQNEAQ (reference sequence). V lost 3 bases, J lost 8 bases, and 14 bases lay in between. The CDR3: CASSLATHWYEQFF. In DNA form, the CDR3 reads TGTGCCAGCAGCTTGGCGACACATTGGTATGAGCAGTTCTTC. Filled out from reference TRBV7-9 and TRBJ2-1, the complete variable domain reads DTGVSQNPRHKITKRGQNVTFRCDPISEHNRLYWYRQTLGQGPEFLTYFQNEAQLEKSRLLSDRFSAERPKGSFSTLEIQRTEQGDSAMYLCASSLATHWYEQFFGPGTRLTVL.

This clonotype has more than one count but fewer than ten. This rearrangement joins TRBV5-1 to TRBJ2-3, with TRBD2 matching over 10 bases. This CDR3 comprises 15 residues. Germline CDR1 SGHRS, CDR2 YFSETQ. V was clipped by 4 bases and J by 4 bases; unmatched bases: 6. CDR3 bases: TGCGCCAGCAGCCCCGGGACTAGCGACGCAGATACGCAGTATTTT. It translates to CASSPGTSDADTQYF.

The sample holds a few counts of this clonotype. This chain links TRBV28 with TRBJ2-3, with 12 bases matching TRBD2. Germline lookup yields CDR1 MDHEN and CDR2 SYDVKM. The CDR3 runs to 15 residues. With 6 bases clipped from V and 7 bases from J, the junction kept 8 bases outside the gene matches. CDR3 in DNA: TGTGCCAGCAGCCAGACTAGCGGGAGCTCTAATACGCAGTATTTT. This translates into CASSQTSGSSNTQYF.